The sequence of this T cell receptor (beta chain) was determined in a study of T cell responses to AZD1222 COVID-19 vaccine. Study details: Doses given second, at about 4 or about 12 weeks, were pooled.

The method was immunoSEQ multiplex PCR; TCRdb's version includes in-frame clones alone and lacks a portion of them. The table has around 100,000 clones, 90% seen once. The ends were cut back, 5 bases at V and 4 bases at J, with 8 bases in the middle. The CDR3 covers 13 residues. Germline V CDR1 and CDR2: LGHDT, YNNKEL (reference sequence). This TCR came from an adult in good health. The sample was peripheral blood, taken on day 0 of AZD1222 vaccination. The rearrangement links TRBV3-1 (or the pseudogene TRBV3-2) to TRBJ2-2; D not resolved. The DNA for the CDR3 is TGTGCCAGCAGCAGGACCTCCACCGGGGAGCTGTTTTTT. Its translation is CASSRTSTGELFF.